This is a list of T cell receptor beta chains from one sample in a study of blood T cell repertoires in COVID-19. The repertoire was sequenced with immunoSEQ multiplex PCR; TCRdb's copy has only in-frame clones and lacks some. This table holds around 200,000 clones, about four fifths found once. Material for sequencing was peripheral blood. These receptors came from a man aged 50 to 60 with active or convalescent COVID-19. The CDR3 runs from the conserved cysteine through the conserved F or W. D genes are given only for firm matches. Size values are once, few and many counts, or a class for expanded clones, and some rows have none.

cdr3_nt: TGTGCCAGCAGCTTAGTCGTGGGGAGTACAGATACGCAGTATTTT; cdr3_aa: CASSLVVGSTDTQYF; clone_size: -; d_call: -; j_call: TRBJ2-3; v_call: TRBV7-2
cdr3_nt: TGTGCCAGCGCCAGTTCTGGGGCCAACGTCCTGACTTTC; cdr3_aa: CASASSGANVLTF; clone_size: once; d_call: -; j_call: TRBJ2-6; v_call: TRBV6-5
cdr3_nt: TGTGCCAGCAGTTTTAGCCTTTTGGGAAACACCATATATTTT; cdr3_aa: CASSFSLLGNTIYF; clone_size: -; d_call: -; j_call: TRBJ1-3; v_call: TRBV28
cdr3_nt: TGTGCCAGCAGTGAAAACGGACAGAGCACAGATACGCAGTATTTT; cdr3_aa: CASSENGQSTDTQYF; clone_size: -; d_call: -; j_call: TRBJ2-3; v_call: TRBV2
cdr3_nt: TGTGCCAGCAGCCAAGACGGTCAAGCGGCGGAGGAGTACTTC; cdr3_aa: CASSQDGQAAEEYF; clone_size: once; d_call: -; j_call: TRBJ2-7; v_call: TRBV3-1/TRBV3-2
cdr3_nt: TGCGCCAGCAGCTTGGAAGGGGGCAGACAAAAAGCTTTCTTT; cdr3_aa: CASSLEGGRQKAFF; clone_size: -; d_call: TRBD1; j_call: TRBJ1-1; v_call: TRBV5-1
cdr3_nt: TGTGCCAGTAAGAGAGACGGGAGAGACTACAATGAGCAGTTCTTC; cdr3_aa: CASKRDGRDYNEQFF; clone_size: -; d_call: -; j_call: TRBJ2-1; v_call: TRBV19
cdr3_nt: TGCGCCAGCAGCTCGCGGACAGGGAGCGAGCAGTACTTC; cdr3_aa: CASSSRTGSEQYF; clone_size: -; d_call: TRBD1; j_call: TRBJ2-7; v_call: TRBV5-1
cdr3_nt: TGTGCCCGGAGAGGGGGCCTCGGAAGGGTGGACACTGAAGCTTTCTTT; cdr3_aa: CARRGGLGRVDTEAFF; clone_size: once; d_call: TRBD1; j_call: TRBJ1-1; v_call: TRBV2
cdr3_nt: TGTGCCTGGAGTGTAGCGACTGCCAATTCACCCCTCCACTTT; cdr3_aa: CAWSVATANSPLHF; clone_size: once; d_call: -; j_call: TRBJ1-6; v_call: TRBV30
cdr3_nt: TGTGCCAGCAGCGTAGGGGGACTAGCGGGAATCAATGAGCAGTTCTTC; cdr3_aa: CASSVGGLAGINEQFF; clone_size: -; d_call: TRBD2; j_call: TRBJ2-1; v_call: TRBV9
cdr3_nt: TGCAGCGTTGAAAACTTCGACAGTACTGAAGCTTTCTTT; cdr3_aa: CSVENFDSTEAFF; clone_size: -; d_call: -; j_call: TRBJ1-1; v_call: TRBV29-1
cdr3_nt: TGTGCCAGCAGACCCGGGACAGGGACCTACGAGCAGTACTTC; cdr3_aa: CASRPGTGTYEQYF; clone_size: -; d_call: TRBD1; j_call: TRBJ2-7; v_call: TRBV11-2
cdr3_nt: TGTGCCAGCAGTTACGGCGGAAACAATGAGCAGTTCTTC; cdr3_aa: CASSYGGNNEQFF; clone_size: -; d_call: -; j_call: TRBJ2-1; v_call: TRBV6-5
cdr3_nt: TGTGCCAGCAGTCCCTGGGACAGGCATGAGCAGTTCTTC; cdr3_aa: CASSPWDRHEQFF; clone_size: -; d_call: TRBD1; j_call: TRBJ2-1; v_call: TRBV12-3/TRBV12-4
cdr3_nt: TGTGCCAGCAGGCGACAGGGATACAATCAGCCCCAGCATTTT; cdr3_aa: CASRRQGYNQPQHF; clone_size: -; d_call: TRBD1; j_call: TRBJ1-5; v_call: TRBV6-6
cdr3_nt: TGTGCCAGCAGCTTAAGTAGCGGGAGTACCGAGCAGTACTTC; cdr3_aa: CASSLSSGSTEQYF; clone_size: few; d_call: TRBD2; j_call: TRBJ2-7; v_call: TRBV7-9
cdr3_nt: TGTGCCAGCCAAGGGGGTCAGGGGGGAGAAGCTTTCTTT; cdr3_aa: CASQGGQGGEAFF; clone_size: -; d_call: TRBD1; j_call: TRBJ1-1; v_call: TRBV7-9